This TCR beta chain was sequenced during a study of blood T cell repertoires in COVID-19. Study-wide background: The samples span acute and convalescent COVID-19 from the United States, Italy and Spain. From T cells, B-cell-depleted T cells, or PBMCs came the material, which was cDNA or gDNA.

V dropped 0 bases and J dropped 0; count of bases not matched to a gene: 2. This CDR3 region has 15 residues. Germline V CDR1 and CDR2: LGHNA, YSLEER. Per the authors' pipeline: Reference gene primer amplification gave estimated nucleated cell counts. Sequenced by immunoSEQ multiplex PCR; TCRdb stores in-frame clones only, minus some. The V and J calls and clone size are taken from that table; D and trimming were inferred from the DNA. The profile shows about 220,000 clones, 82% of them singletons. This clone has only a few counts. This sequence joins TRBV4-3 and TRBJ2-7; 7 positions match TRBD2. Material: peripheral blood. This receptor was identified in a woman in her sixties or seventies with COVID-19, enrolled during active disease. The CDR3 reads CASSQETGGSYEQYF. In DNA, the CDR3 is TGCGCCAGCAGCCAAGAAACGGGAGGCTCCTACGAGCAGTACTTC.